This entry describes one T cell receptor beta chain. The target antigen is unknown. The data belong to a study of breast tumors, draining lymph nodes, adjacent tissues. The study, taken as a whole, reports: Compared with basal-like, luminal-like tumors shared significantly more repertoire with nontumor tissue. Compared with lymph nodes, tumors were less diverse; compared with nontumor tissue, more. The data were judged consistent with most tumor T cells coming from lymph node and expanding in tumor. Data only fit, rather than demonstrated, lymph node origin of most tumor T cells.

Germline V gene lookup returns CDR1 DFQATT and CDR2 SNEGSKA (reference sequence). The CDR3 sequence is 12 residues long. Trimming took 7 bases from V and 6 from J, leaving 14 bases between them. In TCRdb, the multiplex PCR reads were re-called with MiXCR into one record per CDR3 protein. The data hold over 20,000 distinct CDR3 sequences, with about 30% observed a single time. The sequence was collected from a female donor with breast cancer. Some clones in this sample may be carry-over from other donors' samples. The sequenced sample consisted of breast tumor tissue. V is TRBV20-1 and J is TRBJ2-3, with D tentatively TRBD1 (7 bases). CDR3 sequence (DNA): TGCAGTGGCAGGGGGGCGGGGGATACGCAGTATTTT. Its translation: CSGRGAGDTQYF.